The next 28 T cell receptor beta chains were all read from a single sample in a study of OX40 agonist ivuxolimab in advanced cancers. TCRdb's table, derived via immunoSEQ multiplex PCR, lists solely in-frame clones and lacks some. The table lists tens of thousands of clones, over 80% of them singletons, with around 0.77% in the top ten. This specimen was CD4+ or CD8+ T cells sorted from blood, taken in a trial of the OX40 agonist ivuxolimab. Source of these receptors: an adult with an advanced solid tumor such as melanoma, head and neck, liver or kidney cancer.

The chain has TRBV11-2 and TRBJ2-7; 15 bases are a match to TRBD2. Trimming removed 5 bases from V and 6 bases from J; junction bases left unmatched: 11. CDR1 is SGHAT, CDR2 FQNNGV, per germline. The CDR3 has 17 residues. The CDR3 is CASSPRGLAGGGREQYF. The CDR3 nucleotides read TGTGCCAGCAGCCCCAGGGGACTAGCGGGAGGAGGTCGCGAGCAGTACTTC.

The chain links TRBV5-1 to TRBJ1-1; TRBD1 matches 12 bases. Germline V gene sequence: CDR1 SGHRS, CDR2 YFSETQ. The CDR3 is 12 amino acids. V shed 3 bases and J 12 bases; nucleotides not matched to a gene: 3. CDR3 sequence: CASSSGTGGPFF. CDR3 nucleotide sequence: TGCGCCAGCAGCTCCGGGACAGGGGGCCCTTTCTTT.

This chain uses TRBV6-5 with TRBJ1-3, with D hard to call. This CDR3 spans 13 amino acids. V lost 7 bases and J 8 bases, leaving 15 bases between the germline ends. Germline V lookup: CDR1 MNHEY, CDR2 SVGAGI. The CDR3 loop reads CASTPRKGDTIYF. In DNA form, the CDR3 reads TGTGCCAGCACCCCTCGCAAGGGAGACACCATATATTTT.

This clone was detected a few times. J is TRBJ1-1 and V is TRBV6-1, with 7 bases aligning to TRBD1. Germline values: CDR1 MNHNS, CDR2 SASEGT. The length of the CDR3 is 14 residues. V shed 3 bases, J shed 0 bases, and the junction held 1 base outside the gene matches. CDR3 in amino acids: CASSDGTVNTEAFF. As DNA, the CDR3 is TGTGCCAGCAGTGACGGGACAGTGAACACTGAAGCTTTCTTT.

In its sample, this clone was seen a few times. V gene TRBV20-1 combines with J gene TRBJ1-2; D is ambiguous. The CDR3 is made up of 10 amino acids. V was pared by 3 bases and J by 2 bases, with 1 base between. Looked up from germline, CDR1 is DFQATT and CDR2 is SNEGSKA (reference sequence). CDR3: CSASNYGYTF. The CDR3 coding sequence is TGCAGTGCTAGCAACTATGGCTACACCTTC.

The gene calls are TRBV19 and TRBJ1-4; no definite D call. The CDR3 is 16 residues long. Germline CDR1 LNHDA, CDR2 SQIVND (reference sequence). V was cut by 4 bases and J by 8 bases, with 20 bases left in between. The CDR3 spells CASSTPLRMEKEKLFF. CDR3 coding DNA: TGTGCCAGTAGTACGCCCCTAAGGATGGAGAAGGAAAAACTGTTTTTT.

This clone appeared once. One end of the junction fails to match germline, which may point to a read error. The chain joins TRBV28 to TRBJ2-2; TRBD2 is a possible D gene (5 bases). Germline V gives CDR1 MDHEN, CDR2 SYDVKM. The CDR3 sequence is 13 residues long. CDR3 loop: CASSNLKTPSGIF. CDR3 sequence (DNA): TGTGCCAGCAGTAACCTTAAGACCCCTTCGGGGATTTTT. Complete variable domain (other parts from reference TRBV28 and TRBJ2-2): DVKVTQSSRYLVKRTGEKVFLECVQDMDHENMFWYRQDPGLGLRLIYFSYDVKMKEKGDIPEGYSVSREKKERFSLILESASTNQTSMYLCASSNLKTPSGIFGEGSRLTVL.

The V and J genes are TRBV19 and TRBJ2-7, with 7 bases that match TRBD2. Germline V lookup: CDR1 LNHDA, CDR2 SQIVND (reference sequence). After removal of 8 bases from V and 0 bases from J, the junction contained 4 bases not matched to a gene. The CDR3 spans 13 residues. The CDR3 sequence is CASGRGISYEQYF. The CDR3 DNA is TGTGCCAGTGGGCGGGGGATCTCCTACGAGCAGTACTTC.

In its sample, this clone was seen once. The chain couples TRBV7-9 to TRBJ2-1; TRBD2 matches 7 bases. CDR3 size: 14 residues. Germline CDR1 is SEHNR and CDR2 is FQNEAQ (reference sequence). With V trimmed by 3 bases and J by 8 bases, 7 bases remained unmatched. This CDR3 is CASSLYPREDEQFF. As DNA, the CDR3 is TGTGCCAGCAGCTTGTACCCCCGGGAGGATGAGCAGTTCTTC.

V usage is TRBV4-2 and J usage is TRBJ2-7; D unresolved. Trimming took 4 bases from V and 0 from J, leaving 13 bases between them. The CDR3 covers 15 residues. Germline V CDR1 and CDR2: LGHNA, YNFKEQ. CDR3 bases: TGTGCCAGCAGCCCGCGGTCAGGAAACTCCTACGAGCAGTACTTC. Amino acids: CASSPRSGNSYEQYF.

This CDR3 reads CASSGEWQPGQPQHF. The CDR3 DNA sequence: TGTGCCAGCAGTGGGGAGTGGCAGCCAGGCCAGCCCCAGCATTTT. The chain joins TRBV6-1 to TRBJ1-5; D ambiguous. The CDR3 extends over 15 amino acids. With 4 bases removed from V and 7 bases from J, the gap between germline ends came to 17 bases. Germline V gives CDR1 MNHNS, CDR2 SASEGT.

CDR3 in amino acids: CSAHHREEFF. The CDR3 DNA sequence: TGCAGTGCGCACCACAGGGAGGAGTTCTTC. This chain joins TRBV20-1 and TRBJ2-1; D may correspond to TRBD1 or TRBD2 (6 bases each). Trimming shortened V by 6 bases and J by 14 bases, and 14 bases separated the two germline ends. CDR3 size: 10 residues. From germline, CDR1 is DFQATT and CDR2 SNEGSKA (reference sequence).

The chain recombines TRBV7-9 with TRBJ1-4, with a possible D match to TRBD1 (5 bases). This CDR3 contains 14 residues. The germline V gene has CDR1 SEHNR and CDR2 FQNEAQ (reference sequence). V was trimmed by 5 bases and J by 0 bases, leaving 7 bases between them. For the CDR3, the DNA is TGTGCCAGCAGCCAGGGTGCAACTAATGAAAAACTGTTTTTT. This gives the protein CASSQGATNEKLFF.

The chain combines TRBV10-3 with TRBJ2-7, with a tentative D call TRBD2 (6 bases). This CDR3 region has 14 residues. The ends were cut back, 3 bases at V and 4 bases at J, with 13 bases in the middle. Germline CDR1 ENHRY, CDR2 SYGVKD. CDR3 bases: TGTGCCATCAGTGATAGGGGAGGAGGATACGAGCAGTACTTC. Protein product: CAISDRGGGYEQYF.

The chain carries TRBV9 and TRBJ2-5; no clear D gene. The germline V gene encodes CDR1 SGDLS and CDR2 YYNGEE. The V end lost 6 bases, the J end lost 4 bases, and 16 bases lay between the germline ends. The CDR3 has 14 amino acids. CDR3 coding DNA: TGTGCCAGCAACCGTAGGGCAGATGGAGAGACCCAGTACTTC. This sequence encodes CASNRRADGETQYF.

The chain combines TRBV4-2 with TRBJ2-7; 8 bases align to TRBD1. The V gene end was trimmed by 2 bases and the J gene end by 1 base; junction bases not matched to a gene: 4. The CDR3 totals 15 residues. Germline CDR1 reads LGHNA; CDR2 reads YNFKEQ. In DNA form, the CDR3 reads TGTGCCAGCAGCCAACTAGGGACAGGATCCTACGAGCAGTACTTC. This gives the protein CASSQLGTGSYEQYF.

This clone was counted only a few times. This chain joins TRBV10-1 and TRBJ2-7; the D gene is possibly TRBD1 (5 bases). Trimming shortened V by 6 bases and J by 5 bases, and 8 bases separated the two germline ends. This CDR3 region has 11 residues. Germline values: CDR1 WNHNN, CDR2 SYGVQD (reference sequence). This chain's CDR3 is CASSIQDEQYF. The CDR3 DNA sequence: TGCGCCAGCAGCATACAGGACGAGCAGTACTTC.

V usage is TRBV4-1 and J usage is TRBJ1-5; D gene unclear. V was trimmed by 0 bases and J by 1 base, leaving 7 bases between them. Germline V CDR1 and CDR2: MGHRA, YSYEKL. There are 15 residues in the CDR3. The CDR3 region has the DNA TGCGCCAGCAGCCAAGACTTTAGAAGCAATCAGCCCCAGCATTTT. Its protein is CASSQDFRSNQPQHF.

V and J are TRBV30 and TRBJ2-7, with D possibly TRBD1 on 6 matching bases. Germline V lookup: CDR1 GTSNPN, CDR2 SVGIG (reference sequence). Deletions cut 4 bases from V and 2 bases from J, with 9 bases between. This CDR3 comprises 12 residues. The CDR3, as DNA: TGTGCCTGGAATAAGGGGGCCTACGAGCAGTACTTC. As protein: CAWNKGAYEQYF.

This chain uses TRBV28 with TRBJ1-1, with 8 nucleotides matching TRBD1. The CDR3 runs 14 residues. V lost 3 bases, J lost 1 base, and 1 base stayed unmatched. Per the germline V gene, CDR1 is MDHEN and CDR2 is SYDVKM. Here the CDR3 reads CASSLDRANTEAFF. In DNA form, the CDR3 reads TGTGCCAGCAGTTTGGACAGGGCGAACACTGAAGCTTTCTTT.

This chain uses TRBV5-1 with TRBJ2-7; 7 positions match TRBD1. Germline V CDR1 and CDR2: SGHRS, YFSETQ. V was clipped by 4 bases and J by 5 bases; unmatched bases: 12. The CDR3 totals 15 residues. CDR3 DNA: TGCGCCAGCAGCCATCTTTCGACAGGGCCAAACGAGCAGTACTTC. It is translated as CASSHLSTGPNEQYF.

This chain joins TRBV13 and TRBJ2-3, with D possibly TRBD1 on 6 matching bases. V was cut by 7 bases and J by 3 bases, with 17 bases left in between. Per germline, CDR1 PRHDT and CDR2 FYEKMQ (reference sequence). The CDR3 is 15 amino acids. The CDR3 DNA reads TGTGCCAGCATCCTCAGGGGAGAAGGAACAGATACGCAGTATTTT. This gives the protein CASILRGEGTDTQYF.

This chain joins TRBV28 and TRBJ2-3; 9 positions match TRBD2. The CDR3 loop spans 16 amino acids. With V trimmed by 5 bases and J by 2 bases, 8 bases remained unmatched. Germline values: CDR1 MDHEN, CDR2 SYDVKM. This CDR3 is CASSSSSGVLTDTQYF. CDR3 nucleotides: TGTGCCAGCAGTAGCTCTAGCGGGGTCCTCACAGATACGCAGTATTTT.

V is TRBV30 and J is TRBJ1-3; D gene ambiguous. The germline gives CDR1 GTSNPN, CDR2 SVGIG (reference sequence). V was pared by 3 bases and J by 0 bases, with 12 bases between. CDR3 size: 15 residues. CDR3 nucleotide sequence: TGTGCCTGGAGGGGGTCGGGGAGCTCTGGAAACACCATATATTTT. This codes for CAWRGSGSSGNTIYF.

The genes are TRBV4-1 and TRBJ2-5; no definite D call. The germline gives CDR1 MGHRA, CDR2 YSYEKL. V was clipped by 2 bases and J by 4 bases, with 14 bases between them. The CDR3 runs 15 residues. The CDR3 DNA is TGCGCCAGCAGCCAAAATAAAGATGTGCGAGAGACCCAGTACTTC. Translating gives CASSQNKDVRETQYF.

The chain couples TRBV4-3 to TRBJ1-2, with D possibly being TRBD1 (5 bases). V lost 1 base and J lost 6, with 9 bases in between. Per the germline V gene, CDR1 is LGHNA and CDR2 is YSLEER. The CDR3 consists of 13 residues. CDR3 protein: CASSQARGHGYTF. CDR3 nucleotides: TGCGCCAGCAGCCAAGCGAGGGGACATGGCTACACCTTC.

This chain links TRBV10-1 with TRBJ2-5; D might be TRBD2 (5 bases). V shed 5 bases and J shed 2 bases, with 9 bases lying between them. CDR3 size: 13 residues. Germline CDR1 WNHNN, CDR2 SYGVQD (reference sequence). This CDR3 reads CASSRGRQETQYF. CDR3 nucleotides: TGCGCCAGCAGTCGGGGTAGACAAGAGACCCAGTACTTC.

The chain is built from TRBV6-4 and TRBJ1-2; D is unclear. In germline, CDR1 is MRHNA, CDR2 SNTAGT. V lost 3 bases, J lost 4 bases, and 9 bases lay in between. The CDR3 has 13 residues. The CDR3 nucleotides read TGTGCCAGCAGTGAGTTTAACAGCTATGGCTACACCTTC. Translating gives CASSEFNSYGYTF.